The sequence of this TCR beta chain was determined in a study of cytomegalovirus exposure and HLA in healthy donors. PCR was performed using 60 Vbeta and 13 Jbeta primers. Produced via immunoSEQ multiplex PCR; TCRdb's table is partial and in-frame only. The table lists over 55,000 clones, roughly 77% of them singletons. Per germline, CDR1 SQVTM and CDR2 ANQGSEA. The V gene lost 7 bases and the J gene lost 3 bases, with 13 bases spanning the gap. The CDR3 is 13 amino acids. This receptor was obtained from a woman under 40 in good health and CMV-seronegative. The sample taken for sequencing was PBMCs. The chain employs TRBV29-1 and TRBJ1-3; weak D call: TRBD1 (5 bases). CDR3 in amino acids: CSATTVFGNTIYF. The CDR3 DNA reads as TGCAGCGCCACGACAGTTTTTGGAAACACCATATATTTT.